The T cell receptor beta chain described here comes from a study of metastatic and nonmetastatic thyroid tumors. Trimming left V 4 bases short and J 0 bases short, with 10 bases between. This CDR3 has 16 residues. CDR1 MNHNS and CDR2 SASEGT come from the germline V gene. TCRdb ran MiXCR on the PCR reads. There are about 40,000 clones in the sample; 10% to 12% occur only once, and 20% to 25% lies in the top ten. Prior to thyroid surgery, none of the patients had received any treatment. In its sample, this clone was seen many times. The sequencing input was blood. The V and J genes are TRBV6-1 and TRBJ1-6; tentative D call: TRBD1 (6 bases). The clonotype originates from a female donor with papillary thyroid cancer or a benign thyroid nodule (not recorded which). Some clones in this sample may be carry-over from other donors' samples. The CDR3 DNA follows: TGTGCCAGCAGTGGGGGGCAGAGCTCCTATAATTCACCCCTCCACTTT. Translated, it gives CASSGGQSSYNSPLHF.